This T cell receptor (beta chain) appears in the sequencing data of a study of radiation and T cells in renal cell carcinoma (dated by TCRdb to about 2020). Context from the whole study: A total of 50 to 55 samples underwent TCR beta sequencing, made up of roughly 26 tumors and roughly 27 peripheral blood samples. The last blood draw happened 4 weeks after radiation, timed to coincide with nephrectomy. A total of about 4 million unique CDR3 nucleotide sequences, encoding roughly 3,000,000 unique CDR3 amino acid sequences, were found across all 50 or so samples. The paper's findings and limits, for the study overall: Top tumor clonotypes rose in blood from baseline to 2 weeks post-radiation, then contracted by 4 weeks, suggesting transient expansion of tumor-resident clones. Blood repertoire dynamics were not followed beyond 4 weeks after treatment. No pretreatment tumor biopsies were available, so the baseline intratumoral presence of clonotypes could not be determined. Effects of radiation dose or scheduling on the TCR repertoire could not be addressed with the single-armed trial design.

TCR beta libraries were generated from genomic DNA with the immunoSEQ kit, following the manufacturer's recommendations. For library preparation, a first multiplex PCR was performed with proprietary primers, followed by a second PCR in which unique barcodes were added, and bead cleanups were performed after each round. Each sample batch included a kit-provided positive control reaction and a negative control reaction. The final libraries were assessed on an Agilent 4200 TapeStation D1000 ScreenTape, pooled by volume, and quantified by qPCR. An Illumina NextSeq500 fitted with a MidOutput 150-cycle cartridge performed the sequencing, running 156 Read1 cycles and 15 Index1 cycles with the kit's custom primers. The pooled library was loaded at approximately 0.92 pM, and roughly 20% PhiX control was spiked in. Per the authors' processing: Vendor-processed data were analyzed in R, and a clonotype was defined as all T cells sharing the same CDR3 nucleotide sequence. For clone abundance analyses, frequencies were normalized to the 10,000 most abundant clones in each sample. Before analysis, public T cell clones were removed, and these numbered fewer than six per sample on average. Tumor-enriched clonotypes and baseline blood-enriched clonotypes were defined as those with an abundance difference of at least 32-fold between compartments. A beta-binomial differential abundance model was used to identify clonotypes that were expanded or contracted between blood time points. Similarity between tumor and blood repertoires was quantified using the Baroni-Urbani and Buser coefficient, and groups were compared with two-tailed Wilcoxon tests in R. The clones in this table, taken by TCRdb from immuneACCESS, are in-frame only. Not every clone is retained; where verified, under half of the shortfall comes from an unresolved V gene, and the cause of the rest is unknown. Clone size and V and J calls were adopted from that table, with D and trimming inferred from the DNA. Present in this sample are 120,000 to 150,000 clones, 75% to 90% of which were seen just once. 15% to 20% of the sample is in the top ten clones.

The time point label for this specimen denotes: blood 4 weeks post-SBRT, at nephrectomy. The treatment or condition label of this sample denotes: 15 Gy SBRT to primary tumor, nephrectomy 4 weeks later. The samples were obtained from a clinical trial, where primary renal cell carcinomas were treated with 15 Gy stereotactic body radiation therapy and then removed by nephrectomy 4 weeks afterward. Serial peripheral blood from radiation-treated patients was sampled at baseline, 2 weeks and 4 weeks after SBRT to track tumor-enriched clonotypes. Every patient's renal cell carcinoma showed clear cell pathology. Genomic DNA for TCR sequencing was prepared using the QIAamp DNA Blood Mini Kit (Qiagen). Only samples passing all quality control checks were included in the analyses. As concerns this clone: The antigen it binds to is not known. Base qualities are not recorded, but no much larger clone differs from it by a single base.

Sequencing was performed on blood, taken from a patient whose treatment included radiotherapy and nephrectomy. The TCR originated in a woman in her 50s with renal cell carcinoma.

The CDR3 region has the sequence CASSSRRYYSNQPQHF. The nucleotide sequence reads TGTGCCAGCAGCTCAAGGCGGTATTATAGCAATCAGCCCCAGCATTTT. This receptor chain uses TRBV5-6 and TRBJ1-5, with no reliable assignment of the D segment. Including cysteine and phenylalanine, the CDR3 has 16 amino acids. Kept here is only the CDR3 DNA, which spans 48 bases and is read in frame from base 1. Via the germline V gene, CDR1 is SGHDT and CDR2 YYEEEE. V sheds 3 bases and J sheds 0 bases, leaving 13 bases between their ends.